The clone carrying this TCR beta chain was picked up many times. Antigen unknown. CDR1 and CDR2 (germline): DFQATT, SNEGSKA (reference sequence). Trimming pared 3 bases from V and 2 bases from J, leaving 11 bases between. The CDR3 extends over 15 amino acids. These data come from a study of T cells after yellow fever vaccination. Whole-study results and caveats: Post-booster repertoires contained most primary-vaccination clones again (roughly 96% CD4, approximately 86% CD8).

TCRdb processed the 5' RACE reads anew with MiXCR; each CDR3 protein has one entry. The repertoire holds about 160,000 distinct CDR3 sequences, with about 7% as singletons. The chain joins TRBV20-1 to TRBJ1-6, with a tentative D call TRBD1 (5 bases). The sample here was CD4+ T cells sorted from PBMCs, taken about 5 days after the first yellow fever vaccination. The sequence came from a man younger than 35 who received the YFV17D yellow fever vaccine. The CDR3 loop is CSASQTGPYNSPLHF. CDR3 DNA sequence: TGCAGTGCTAGCCAGACGGGACCCTATAATTCACCCCTCCACTTT.